These 7 T cell receptor beta chains originate from one sample sequenced in a study of blood T cell repertoires in COVID-19. The assay was immunoSEQ multiplex PCR, and TCRdb's table has in-frame clones only and misses some. The sample consists of 95,000 to 150,000 clones, 86% of them appearing once. Sequences were obtained from peripheral blood. All receptors derive from a man in his forties with acute or convalescent COVID-19.

The chain employs TRBV15 and TRBJ2-5, with 10 nucleotides matching TRBD1. The CDR3 spans 18 residues. With V trimmed by 2 bases and J by 1 base, 10 bases remained unmatched. Germline values: CDR1 LNHNV, CDR2 YYDKDF (reference sequence). CDR3 nucleotides: TGTGCCACCAGCAGATACCAAGGGGACAGGGGCTCCCAAGAGACCCAGTACTTC. Encoded protein: CATSRYQGDRGSQETQYF.

J is TRBJ2-3 and V is TRBV19; D is ambiguous. Germline CDR1 LNHDA, CDR2 SQIVND (reference sequence). Trimming left V 6 bases short and J 0 bases short, with 7 bases between. The CDR3 extends over 13 amino acids. The CDR3 DNA is TGTGCCAGTAGCTACCTGAGCACAGATACGCAGTATTTT. Translated: CASSYLSTDTQYF.

V usage is TRBV15 and J usage is TRBJ2-3; D gene unclear. CDR3 length equals 15 residues. The V end lost 0 bases, the J end lost 0 bases, and 7 bases lay between the germline ends. Germline assignment: CDR1 LNHNV and CDR2 YYDKDF (reference sequence). CDR3 loop: CATSREAPSTDTQYF. The CDR3 region has the DNA TGTGCCACCAGCAGAGAGGCCCCTAGCACAGATACGCAGTATTTT.

The chain links TRBV7-2 to TRBJ2-2; 8 bases are a match to TRBD2. Germline V gene lookup returns CDR1 SGHTA and CDR2 FQGNSA. The trim removed 7 bases at V and 5 bases at J, leaving 9 bases unmatched. This CDR3 comprises 15 residues. DNA for the CDR3: TGTGCCAGCACCCTTCGGGCGGGGGGAACCGGGGAGCTGTTTTTT. Translation: CASTLRAGGTGELFF.

This chain connects TRBV19 to TRBJ1-6; 8 positions agree with TRBD1. CDR1 and CDR2 (germline): LNHDA, SQIVND (reference sequence). The CDR3 spans 13 residues. V trimming: 7 bases; J trimming: 9 bases; junction bases outside the gene matches: 5. CDR3 sequence: CASTQGASSPLHF. For the CDR3, the DNA is TGTGCCAGTACCCAGGGGGCGAGTTCACCCCTCCACTTT.

The chain recombines TRBV6-2 or TRBV6-3 with TRBJ2-5, with 8 bases fitting TRBD2. The CDR3 consists of 14 residues. Germline CDR1 MNHEY, CDR2 SVGEGT. V shed 4 bases and J 0 bases; nucleotides not matched to a gene: 1. The CDR3, as DNA: TGTGCCAGCAGTTGGACTAGCCACCAAGAGACCCAGTACTTC. It is translated as CASSWTSHQETQYF.

The rearrangement uses TRBV19 and TRBJ1-4; 7 bases fit TRBD1. The length of the CDR3 is 15 residues. CDR1 is LNHDA, CDR2 SQIVND, per germline (reference sequence). V gave up 5 bases and J gave up 4 bases; unmatched junction bases: 7. This chain's CDR3 is CASSLGTAGNEKLFF. For the CDR3, the DNA is TGTGCCAGTAGTCTCGGGACAGCGGGTAATGAAAAACTGTTTTTT.